The 13 T cell receptor beta chains listed next were all sequenced from one sample in a study of technical replicates of blood from a few donors (dated by TCRdb to 2015 to 2018). Library prep was done by the immunoSEQ multiplex PCR assay. The source is immuneACCESS, and TCRdb retained only in-frame sequences with V and J called. Part of the clones is not carried over; for the studies checked, unresolved V genes explain less than half of this, and the remainder is unexplained. Recorded for this sample are 65,000 to 85,000 clones; 96% of them occurred a single time. The ten largest clones take up 0.2% of the sample. The sequenced sample consisted of T cells isolated from PBMCs. The receptors were sampled from a human donor in good health.

The chain is built from TRBV11-3 and TRBJ1-2, with no clear D. V gave up 3 bases and J gave up 2 bases, with 7 bases separating them. CDR3 length equals 13 residues. Germline V CDR1 and CDR2: SGHNT, YENEEA. The CDR3 region is CASSFDLNYGYTF. CDR3 sequence (DNA): TGTGCCAGCAGCTTTGACTTAAACTATGGCTACACCTTC.

The J gene is TRBJ1-5, the V gene TRBV19, with D possibly matching TRBD1 (5 bases). V was shortened by 4 bases and J by 6 bases, with 10 bases between the two germline ends. This CDR3 contains 13 residues. The germline gives CDR1 LNHDA, CDR2 SQIVND (reference sequence). The CDR3 bases are TGTGCCAGTAGTAGGTCTGGGGCTCAGCCCCAGCATTTT. This translates into CASSRSGAQPQHF.

The rearrangement links TRBV30 to TRBJ2-5; D is undetermined. The CDR3 is 13 amino acids. Germline loops: CDR1 GTSNPN, CDR2 SVGIG (reference sequence). V lost 0 bases and J 4 bases, leaving 9 bases between the germline ends. CDR3 residues: CAWSVLLPETQYF. The CDR3 DNA reads as TGTGCCTGGAGTGTACTCCTTCCAGAGACCCAGTACTTC.

The chain links TRBV2 to TRBJ1-1; 8 positions agree with TRBD1. With 6 bases clipped from V and 8 bases from J, the junction kept 5 bases outside the gene matches. Germline CDR1 reads SNHLY; CDR2 reads FYNNEI. There are 12 residues in the CDR3. For the CDR3, the DNA is TGTGCCAGCAGAGACAGGGGTGCCGAAGCTTTCTTT. Encoded protein: CASRDRGAEAFF.

V and J are TRBV27 and TRBJ2-1; D is uncertain. CDR1 and CDR2 from the germline V gene are MNHEY and SMNVEV (reference sequence). This CDR3 is built from 18 residues. With 1 base removed from V and 5 bases from J, the gap between germline ends came to 21 bases. CDR3 sequence reads: CASSLFYSERFIHNEQFF. CDR3 nucleotide sequence: TGTGCCAGCAGTTTATTTTATTCGGAGCGATTCATCCACAATGAGCAGTTCTTC.

The genes are TRBV28 and TRBJ1-5; possible D gene TRBD1, 6 bases. Deletions cut 6 bases from V and 4 bases from J, with 10 bases between. CDR1 MDHEN and CDR2 SYDVKM come from the germline V gene. The CDR3 runs 13 residues. In DNA form, the CDR3 reads TGTGCCAGCAGGCAGGGGTGGAATCAGCCCCAGCATTTT. Encoded protein: CASRQGWNQPQHF.

CDR3 residues: CAISTRDNYNEQFF. The CDR3 region has the DNA TGTGCCATCAGCACCCGGGACAACTACAATGAGCAGTTCTTC. The chain couples TRBV10-3 to TRBJ2-1; perhaps TRBD1 as D (6 bases). The germline CDR1 and CDR2 sequences are ENHRY and SYGVKD. V shed 6 bases and J shed 3 bases, with 12 bases lying between them. The CDR3 has 14 residues.

The sample holds one count of this clone. An end of the junction does not agree with germline; a read error may underlie this. V gene TRBV18 combines with J gene TRBJ2-7; D possibly corresponds to TRBD1 (6 bases). CDR1 and CDR2 (germline): KGHSH, LQKENI. The CDR3 contains 12 residues. The CDR3 reads CASSPAFGQRNF. The CDR3 region has the DNA TGTGCCAGCTCACCAGCCTTCGGACAGCGCAACTTC. Using reference TRBV18 and TRBJ2-7 for the parts outside the CDR3, the full variable domain is NAGVMQNPRHLVRRRGQEARLRCSPMKGHSHVYWYRQLPEEGLKFMVYLQKENIIDESGMPKERFSAEFPKEGPSILRIQQVVRGDSAAYFCASSPAFGQRNFGPGTRLTVT.

The chain couples TRBV4-1 to TRBJ2-6; the D gene is possibly TRBD1 (6 bases). CDR3 size: 19 residues. Germline CDR1 reads MGHRA; CDR2 reads YSYEKL. Trimming removed 4 bases from V and 0 bases from J, with 19 bases in between. CDR3 DNA: TGCGCCAGCAGCCCGTATAACGGGACAATCTCCTCTGGGGCCAACGTCCTGACTTTC. This gives the protein CASSPYNGTISSGANVLTF.

This clone appeared once. J is TRBJ2-1 and V is TRBV7-9, with a tentative D call TRBD2 (5 bases). Germline CDR1 and CDR2: SEHNR and FQNEAQ (reference sequence). The V gene lost 5 bases and the J gene lost 8 bases, with 19 bases spanning the gap. The CDR3 totals 15 residues. CDR3 in amino acids: CASSVKDPVRDEQFF. The DNA for the CDR3 is TGTGCCAGCAGCGTGAAGGACCCCGTGCGGGATGAGCAGTTCTTC.

J is TRBJ1-2 and V is TRBV5-6; D may be TRBD1 (6 bases). Germline lookup yields CDR1 SGHDT and CDR2 YYEEEE. The CDR3 totals 14 residues. V was shortened by 0 bases and J by 2 bases, with 8 bases between the two germline ends. CDR3 sequence: CASSLGQANYGYTF. CDR3 in DNA: TGTGCCAGCAGCTTGGGACAGGCGAACTATGGCTACACCTTC.

V is TRBV18 and J is TRBJ2-7, with 8 positions matching TRBD2. Looked up from germline, CDR1 is KGHSH and CDR2 is LQKENI. This CDR3 comprises 15 residues. The V gene end was trimmed by 0 bases and the J gene end by 9 bases; junction bases not matched to a gene: 10. CDR3 region: CASSPPGREVLGQYF. Written as DNA, the CDR3 is TGTGCCAGCTCACCACCGGGGCGGGAGGTCCTAGGGCAGTACTTC.

This chain connects TRBV28 to TRBJ2-7; 7 positions match TRBD1. The V gene end was trimmed by 8 bases and the J gene end by 5 bases; junction bases not matched to a gene: 6. Germline V gives CDR1 MDHEN, CDR2 SYDVKM. This CDR3 contains 12 residues. CDR3 nucleotides: TGTGCCAGCCAAGGACAGGCCCACGAGCAGTACTTC. This codes for CASQGQAHEQYF. Together with reference TRBV28 and TRBJ2-7, the CDR3 gives the full variable domain: DVKVTQSSRYLVKRTGEKVFLECVQDMDHENMFWYRQDPGLGLRLIYFSYDVKMKEKGDIPEGYSVSREKKERFSLILESASTNQTSMYLCASQGQAHEQYFGPGTRLTVT.